Following are 30 T cell receptor beta chains from one sample sequenced in a study of response to subunit inactivated influenza vaccine. In TCRdb, the RT-PCR reads were re-called with MiXCR into one record per CDR3 protein. The sample comprises around 790,000 distinct CDR3 sequences, 21% of which are singletons, and around 9.6% rests with the top ten. Sequenced here: PBMCs from blood, sampled 5 days after vaccination. The receptors originated from a man aged 50-60 years who received an inactivated influenza vaccine.

The table lists this clonotype with a few counts. The rearrangement joins TRBV20-1 to TRBJ2-7, with a weak D call TRBD2 (5 bases). The CDR3 covers 13 residues. Trimming stripped 5 bases from V and 4 bases from J, with 15 bases between. Looked up from germline, CDR1 is DFQATT and CDR2 is SNEGSKA (reference sequence). Here the CDR3 reads CSAEISGEYEQYF. CDR3 bases: TGCAGTGCTGAGATCTCCGGGGAATACGAGCAGTACTTC.

This clonotype was counted ten times or more. This chain uses TRBV5-1 with TRBJ2-3, with a tentative D call TRBD1 (5 bases). V lost 0 bases and J lost 2, with 7 bases in between. The CDR3 contains 14 residues. Germline CDR1 reads SGHRS; CDR2 reads YFSETQ. The CDR3: CASSLEGNTDTQYF. CDR3 in DNA: TGCGCCAGCAGCTTGGAGGGGAACACAGATACGCAGTATTTT.

Turning to this clonotype: No conserved phenylalanine or tryptophan is present at the end of the CDR3, so a read error is the likely explanation. This sequence joins TRBV6-5 and TRBJ2-7; 7 bases match TRBD1. Germline trimming cut 3 bases from V and 2 bases from J; bases unmatched to any gene: 4. The CDR3 is 14 residues long. Germline lookup yields CDR1 MNHEY and CDR2 SVGAGI. The DNA of the CDR3 is TGTGCCAGCAGTTATCGGGACAGTACCTACGAGCAGTACTTG. This codes for CASSYRDSTYEQYL.

The chain links TRBV30 to TRBJ1-1; 9 nucleotides align to TRBD1. Germline CDR1 reads GTSNPN; CDR2 reads SVGIG (reference sequence). The CDR3 totals 14 residues. Unmatched junction bases numbered 5, after V lost 2 bases and J lost 4 bases. The CDR3 nucleotides read TGTGCCTGGAGTTTGACAGGGGGAGCCACTGAAGCTTTCTTT. It translates to CAWSLTGGATEAFF.

The chain joins TRBV5-1 to TRBJ2-7, with D maybe TRBD2 (5 bases). This CDR3 has 15 residues. The V gene lost 7 bases and the J gene lost 0 bases, with 17 bases spanning the gap. Germline V gene sequence: CDR1 SGHRS, CDR2 YFSETQ. The CDR3: CASRSVGVGSYEQYF. The DNA of the CDR3 is TGCGCCAGCCGTTCGGTGGGAGTCGGCTCCTACGAGCAGTACTTC.

The CDR3 region has the DNA TGCGCCAGCAGCTGGGGGACAGCGAGCTCTGGAAACACCATATATTTT. Its translation is CASSWGTASSGNTIYF. This chain connects TRBV5-1 to TRBJ1-3; 7 bases fit TRBD1. Trimming at V came to 3 bases and at J to 0 bases, leaving 6 bases not matched to a gene. Germline V gene lookup returns CDR1 SGHRS and CDR2 YFSETQ. CDR3 length: 16 amino acids.

This clonotype was recorded a few times. The V call is TRBV28, the J call TRBJ1-2, with 7 bases fitting TRBD1. The V and J ends lost 7 bases and 3 bases, in that order; junction bases with no gene match: 11. Germline CDR1 is MDHEN and CDR2 is SYDVKM. CDR3 size: 15 residues. This CDR3 reads CASKLRAQGYYGYTF. In DNA form, the CDR3 reads TGTGCCAGCAAACTACGGGCACAGGGGTACTATGGCTACACCTTC.

The rearrangement uses TRBV7-2 and TRBJ2-3; tentatively, D is TRBD1 (6 bases). V was shortened by 5 bases and J by 6 bases, with 15 bases between the two germline ends. The CDR3 length is 14 residues. The germline V gene encodes CDR1 SGHTA and CDR2 FQGNSA. The CDR3 region is CASSGAGAADTQYF. The CDR3 bases are TGTGCCAGCAGCGGCGCAGGGGCGGCGGATACGCAGTATTTT.

This clonotype was seen repeatedly, ten times or more. The chain is built from TRBV12-3 or TRBV12-4 and TRBJ1-5, with no clear D. The V end was cut by 2 bases, the J end by 7 bases, with 9 bases between. The CDR3 consists of 13 residues. The CDR3 DNA sequence: TGTGCCAGCAGTTTATGGGGAGGACAGCCCCAGCATTTT. It specifies CASSLWGGQPQHF.

The rearrangement uses TRBV7-9 and TRBJ2-1; D is unresolved. The CDR3 is 14 residues long. CDR1 is SEHNR, CDR2 FQNEAQ, per germline (reference sequence). The V and J ends lost 5 bases and 6 bases respectively, with 14 bases between them. The CDR3: CASSPTWTVNEQFF. The CDR3 nucleotides read TGTGCCAGCAGCCCAACCTGGACGGTCAATGAGCAGTTCTTC. Full variable domain (missing parts from reference TRBV7-9 and TRBJ2-1): DTGVSQNPRHKITKRGQNVTFRCDPISEHNRLYWYRQTLGQGPEFLTYFQNEAQLEKSRLLSDRFSAERPKGSFSTLEIQRTEQGDSAMYLCASSPTWTVNEQFFGPGTRLTVL.

CDR3 loop: CASSLDTPSTDTQYF. CDR3 DNA: TGCGCCAGCAGCTTAGATACCCCTAGCACAGATACGCAGTATTTT. J is TRBJ2-3 and V is TRBV5-1, with D unresolved. The CDR3 loop spans 15 amino acids. Trimming stripped 2 bases from V and 0 bases from J, with 10 bases between. Germline V lookup: CDR1 SGHRS, CDR2 YFSETQ.

The rearrangement links TRBV4-2 to TRBJ2-7; 11 bases line up with TRBD1. Trimming took 2 bases from V and 3 from J; bases not matched to a gene: 12. The CDR3 extends over 18 amino acids. The germline CDR1 and CDR2 sequences are LGHNA and YNFKEQ. The CDR3 DNA reads as TGTGCCAGCAGCCAACTCCCCCTTGGAGGGACAGGGGGCTACGAGCAGTACTTC. Translated: CASSQLPLGGTGGYEQYF.

This clonotype appeared a few times. The chain links TRBV29-1 to TRBJ2-2; D might be TRBD1 (5 bases). CDR3 length: 16 residues. With 2 bases removed from V and 4 bases from J, the gap between germline ends came to 17 bases. Per germline, CDR1 SQVTM and CDR2 ANQGSEA. CDR3 nucleotide sequence: TGCAGCGTTGAAAGGTCTCAGGGTTCGAGCACCGGGGAGCTGTTTTTT. Protein: CSVERSQGSSTGELFF.

The chain carries TRBV4-2 and TRBJ1-5, with 7 bases that match TRBD1. The CDR3 has 16 amino acids. Germline assignment: CDR1 LGHNA and CDR2 YNFKEQ. J lost 5 bases, V lost 0 bases, and 7 bases had no gene match. The CDR3 nucleotides read TGTGCCAGCAGCCAAGAAATGGGACAGTCATATCAGCCCCAGCATTTT. Its translation: CASSQEMGQSYQPQHF.

V usage is TRBV12-3 or TRBV12-4 and J usage is TRBJ1-2; D remains ambiguous. This CDR3 has 13 amino acids. Trimming took off 5 bases at V and 6 bases at J, with 13 bases between the two ends. CDR3 sequence: CASSTYPGNGYTF. In DNA, the CDR3 is TGTGCCAGCAGTACTTACCCCGGGAATGGCTACACCTTC.

The gene calls are TRBV6-1 and TRBJ2-5; tentatively, D is TRBD1 or TRBD2 (5 bases each). The length of the CDR3 is 12 residues. Deletions cut 4 bases from V and 5 bases from J, with 8 bases between. Germline V gene sequence: CDR1 MNHNS, CDR2 SASEGT. The DNA for the CDR3 is TGTGCCAGCAGTGCAGAGGGGGAGACCCAGTACTTC. Translating it yields CASSAEGETQYF.

This clonotype was counted only a few times. The gene calls are TRBV5-1 and TRBJ2-2; TRBD2 matches at 9 bases. CDR1 and CDR2 from the germline V gene are SGHRS and YFSETQ. The CDR3 has 16 amino acids. The V and J ends lost 0 bases and 2 bases, in that order; junction bases with no gene match: 2. The CDR3 DNA reads as TGCGCCAGCAGCTTGGCGACTAGCGGAAACACCGGGGAGCTGTTTTTT. It translates to CASSLATSGNTGELFF.

This clonotype was seen a handful of times. This chain links TRBV4-2 with TRBJ2-5; D unclear. The CDR3 is made up of 14 amino acids. V lost 1 base and J lost 1, with 7 bases in between. The germline CDR1 and CDR2 sequences are LGHNA and YNFKEQ. For the CDR3, the DNA is TGTGCCAGCAGCCAAGTTTTAGCCCAAGAGACCCAGTACTTC. Amino acid sequence: CASSQVLAQETQYF.

The chain carries TRBV7-9 and TRBJ2-2, with D possibly matching TRBD1 (6 bases). The CDR3 is made up of 15 amino acids. Germline V gives CDR1 SEHNR, CDR2 FQNEAQ (reference sequence). Trimming shortened V by 5 bases and J by 2 bases, and 12 bases separated the two germline ends. The CDR3, as DNA: TGTGCCAGCAGCGATGGGGGCACAAACACCGGGGAGCTGTTTTTT. This codes for CASSDGGTNTGELFF.

The chain employs TRBV27 and TRBJ2-7, with D perhaps TRBD1 (6 bases). V gave up 3 bases and J gave up 3 bases, with 15 bases separating them. Germline lookup yields CDR1 MNHEY and CDR2 SMNVEV (reference sequence). This CDR3 contains 15 residues. CDR3 nucleotides: TGTGCCAGCAGTTTGAGCACAGGGTGGGGCTACGAGCAGTACTTC. It translates to CASSLSTGWGYEQYF.

This clonotype was observed many times. This chain joins TRBV4-3 and TRBJ2-2; D is perhaps TRBD2 (5 bases). V lost 1 base, J lost 5 bases, and 8 bases lay in between. Germline CDR1 and CDR2: LGHNA and YSLEER. The CDR3 length is 14 residues. The CDR3 here is CASSQVGGTGELFF. CDR3 sequence (DNA): TGCGCCAGCAGCCAAGTAGGAGGAACCGGGGAGCTGTTTTTT.

The chain has TRBV10-3 and TRBJ2-2; 10 positions agree with TRBD2. Looked up from germline, CDR1 is ENHRY and CDR2 is SYGVKD. The CDR3 length is 15 residues. V lost 5 bases and J lost 2; bases outside the gene matches: 2. CDR3 coding DNA: TGTGCCATCAGTAGCGGGAGGGGTAACACCGGGGAGCTGTTTTTT. It yields the protein CAISSGRGNTGELFF.

The chain joins TRBV6-2 or TRBV6-3 to TRBJ1-1; unclear D gene. V was trimmed by 2 bases and J by 7 bases, leaving 11 bases between them. CDR3 size: 13 residues. CDR1 and CDR2 from the germline V gene are MNHEY and SVGEGT. The CDR3 is CASSYSGSFEAFF. The CDR3, as DNA: TGTGCCAGCAGTTACAGCGGATCCTTTGAAGCTTTCTTT.

This clonotype was detected a few times. CDR3 in amino acids: CASSFRQLTDTQYF. CDR3 DNA sequence: TGTGCCAGCAGTTTCCGCCAGCTCACAGATACGCAGTATTTT. The chain has TRBV12-3 or TRBV12-4 and TRBJ2-3; no reliable D call. The CDR3 loop spans 14 amino acids. The V end lost 3 bases, the J end lost 2 bases, and 9 bases lay between the germline ends.

The chain links TRBV20-1 to TRBJ1-6; D ambiguous. V was clipped by 3 bases and J by 7 bases, with 4 bases between them. Germline V CDR1 and CDR2: DFQATT, SNEGSKA (reference sequence). This CDR3 spans 11 amino acids. The CDR3 loop is CSARGNSPLHF. The CDR3 DNA reads as TGCAGTGCTAGGGGAAATTCACCCCTCCACTTT.

This clonotype was found many times. V and J are TRBV20-1 and TRBJ1-6; 7 bases match TRBD1. CDR1 DFQATT and CDR2 SNEGSKA come from the germline V gene (reference sequence). CDR3 size: 15 residues. The V gene end was trimmed by 4 bases and the J gene end by 2 bases; junction bases not matched to a gene: 5. CDR3 protein: CSANDREPYNSPLHF. As DNA, the CDR3 is TGCAGTGCTAACGACAGGGAGCCCTATAATTCACCCCTCCACTTT.

The CDR3 nucleotides read TGTGCCAGCAGCTCGCACGTCGGGGGGGGCCTTTATACGCAGTATTTT. This gives the protein CASSSHVGGGLYTQYF. V and J are TRBV7-2 and TRBJ2-3; the match to TRBD2 covers 8 bases. Trimming cost V 4 bases and J 7 bases; bases outside gene matches: 13. CDR1 and CDR2 (germline): SGHTA, FQGNSA. The CDR3 runs to 16 residues.

The chain combines TRBV5-6 with TRBJ2-1; D possibly uses TRBD1 or TRBD2 (5 bases each). CDR3 length: 13 residues. Germline values: CDR1 SGHDT, CDR2 YYEEEE. V was trimmed by 6 bases and J by 9 bases, leaving 16 bases between them. The DNA for the CDR3 is TGTGCCAGCAACCCCCTTATGAGGGGTGAGCAGTTCTTC. Residues: CASNPLMRGEQFF.

This clonotype was picked up many times. The chain couples TRBV6-2 or TRBV6-3 to TRBJ1-4; 7 bases are a match to TRBD1. CDR3 size: 16 residues. V lost 5 bases, J lost 0 bases, and 6 bases stayed unmatched. Per the germline V gene, CDR1 is MNHEY and CDR2 is SVGEGT. CDR3 sequence: CASSPGQRTTNEKLFF. CDR3 coding DNA: TGTGCCAGCAGTCCGGGACAGCGAACAACTAATGAAAAACTGTTTTTT.

This chain connects TRBV5-1 to TRBJ2-7; 16 nucleotides align to TRBD2. This CDR3 has 14 amino acids. Germline CDR1 and CDR2: SGHRS and YFSETQ. V was pared by 7 bases and J by 6 bases, with 4 bases of the junction left unmatched. CDR3 DNA: TGCGCCAGCCGCGGGACTAGCGGGAGGGGCGAGCAGTACTTC. Translating it yields CASRGTSGRGEQYF.